Below, 20 T cell receptor beta chains from the same sample are listed, as sequenced in a study of cytomegalovirus exposure and HLA in healthy donors. PCR primers comprised 60 Vbeta and 13 Jbeta primers. TCRdb keeps only in-frame clones here, not all; method: immunoSEQ multiplex PCR. Of around 200,000 clones listed, around 86% are singletons. Sequencing used PBMCs. The source is a woman aged 18-35 years in good health and CMV-seronegative.

The chain couples TRBV6-1 to TRBJ1-6; D is ambiguous. CDR1 and CDR2 from the germline V gene are MNHNS and SASEGT. The V and J ends lost 5 bases and 5 bases respectively, with 13 bases between them. The CDR3 runs to 15 residues. The CDR3 DNA reads as TGTGCCAGCAGTTCACGAGGAGCGGATAATTCACCCCTCCACTTT. It encodes CASSSRGADNSPLHF.

The V and J genes are TRBV6-5 and TRBJ2-7; a weak D match, TRBD1 (5 bases). V gave up 3 bases and J gave up 3 bases, with 9 bases separating them. The CDR3 runs to 13 residues. CDR1 is MNHEY and CDR2 is SVGAGI in the germline V gene. CDR3: CASSYDRFYEQYF. CDR3 nucleotide sequence: TGTGCCAGCAGTTATGACAGATTCTACGAGCAGTACTTC.

The CDR3 DNA reads as TGCGCCAGCAGCTCACTTACAGGGCTTGGTGAAAAACTGTTTTTT. Translating it yields CASSSLTGLGEKLFF. The V gene is TRBV5-1, the J gene TRBJ1-4; D is perhaps TRBD1 (6 bases). The CDR3 totals 15 residues. Trimming removed 3 bases from V and 7 bases from J, with 16 bases in between. Germline loops: CDR1 SGHRS, CDR2 YFSETQ.

This chain uses TRBV6-6 with TRBJ2-1, with TRBD2 matching 12 bases. This CDR3 has 15 amino acids. V gave up 6 bases and J gave up 9 bases; unmatched junction bases: 9. In germline, CDR1 is MNHNY, CDR2 SVGAGI (reference sequence). CDR3 loop: CASSPQTSGSSEQFF. The CDR3 DNA is TGTGCCAGCAGCCCCCAGACTAGCGGGAGTAGTGAGCAGTTCTTC.

This sequence joins TRBV5-6 and TRBJ1-1; D is ambiguous. With 2 bases removed from V and 1 base from J, the gap between germline ends came to 6 bases. Germline V gene sequence: CDR1 SGHDT, CDR2 YYEEEE. The length of the CDR3 is 13 residues. The CDR3 loop reads CASSFRGNTEAFF. Written as DNA, the CDR3 is TGTGCCAGCAGCTTTAGAGGGAACACTGAAGCTTTCTTT.

The V gene is TRBV7-8, the J gene TRBJ1-1; D might be TRBD1 (6 bases). Germline assignment: CDR1 SGHVS and CDR2 FQNEAQ. There are 16 residues in the CDR3. Trimming cost V 3 bases and J 1 base, with 15 bases left between them. The CDR3 here is CASSLARGGTNTEAFF. In nucleotides, the CDR3 is TGTGCCAGCAGCTTGGCCCGTGGGGGCACGAACACTGAAGCTTTCTTT.

The chain carries TRBV6-1 and TRBJ2-7; 8 nucleotides agree with TRBD2. Germline loops: CDR1 MNHNS, CDR2 SASEGT. The CDR3 sequence is 11 residues long. Unmatched junction bases numbered 7, after V lost 11 bases and J lost 7 bases. CDR3 DNA sequence: TGTGCCGGGGGACTAGGGGAGGAGCAGTACTTC. Its translation is CAGGLGEEQYF.

The rearrangement links TRBV18 to TRBJ2-7; 7 bases fit TRBD1. This CDR3 has 14 amino acids. Unmatched junction bases numbered 8, after V lost 6 bases and J lost 3 bases. The germline V gene encodes CDR1 KGHSH and CDR2 LQKENI. The CDR3 DNA is TGTGCCAGCTCGCGAACCGGGACAGACTACGAGCAGTACTTC. This translates into CASSRTGTDYEQYF.

The chain links TRBV29-1 to TRBJ2-7; a weak D match, TRBD1 (6 bases). Trimming took 1 base from V and 5 from J, leaving 15 bases between them. Germline CDR1 SQVTM, CDR2 ANQGSEA. The CDR3 is 14 amino acids. CDR3 protein: CSVEVQGFNHEQYF. The CDR3 coding sequence is TGCAGCGTTGAAGTACAGGGTTTTAACCACGAGCAGTACTTC.

The genes are TRBV7-9 and TRBJ1-4; TRBD1 aligns across 10 bases. The V gene's germline CDR1 is SEHNR and CDR2 FQNEAQ (reference sequence). V lost 5 bases, J lost 7 bases, and 7 bases stayed unmatched. The length of the CDR3 is 15 residues. As DNA, the CDR3 is TGTGCCAGCAGCGCCCGACAGGGGGCCTTTGAAAAACTGTTTTTT. Translation gives CASSARQGAFEKLFF.

The gene calls are TRBV5-1 and TRBJ1-2, with 10 positions matching TRBD1. The germline V gene has CDR1 SGHRS and CDR2 YFSETQ. The CDR3 sequence is 15 residues long. The V and J ends lost 3 bases and 4 bases, in that order; junction bases with no gene match: 6. The CDR3 loop is CASSSTGTGAYGYTF. CDR3 nucleotides: TGCGCCAGCAGCTCCACCGGGACAGGGGCCTATGGCTACACCTTC.

CDR3 nucleotide sequence: TGTGCCAGCACAAGGCTCACAGGGGAGGACTATGGCTACACCTTC. Translation gives CASTRLTGEDYGYTF. The chain combines TRBV6-5 with TRBJ1-2; 7 bases map to TRBD1. Unmatched junction bases numbered 11, after V lost 7 bases and J lost 3 bases. From germline, CDR1 is MNHEY and CDR2 SVGAGI. The CDR3 is made up of 15 amino acids.

This clone was observed a few times. The chain joins TRBV9 to TRBJ2-3; possible D gene TRBD2, 6 bases. CDR1 is SGDLS, CDR2 YYNGEE, per germline. This CDR3 region has 16 residues. Trimming cost V 3 bases and J 1 base, with 15 bases left between them. The CDR3 reads CASSGGPRGGTDTQYF. Here the CDR3 DNA reads TGTGCCAGCAGCGGAGGGCCTCGCGGGGGCACAGATACGCAGTATTTT.

The rearrangement joins TRBV25-1 to TRBJ2-7; 9 positions match TRBD2. Germline V gene lookup returns CDR1 MGHDK and CDR2 SYGVNS. The CDR3 is made up of 13 amino acids. The trim removed 5 bases at V and 4 bases at J, leaving 3 bases unmatched. Written as DNA, the CDR3 is TGTGCCAGCAGTATTAGCGGGGGTTACGAGCAGTACTTC. The encoded protein is CASSISGGYEQYF.

The chain is built from TRBV7-8 and TRBJ2-7, with 11 bases identical to TRBD1. V shed 5 bases and J 5 bases; nucleotides not matched to a gene: 8. The length of the CDR3 is 15 residues. Germline lookup yields CDR1 SGHVS and CDR2 FQNEAQ. CDR3 nucleotide sequence: TGTGCCAGCAGCATCAGGACAGGGGGCCAGGACGAGCAGTACTTC. Translation gives CASSIRTGGQDEQYF. The entire variable domain, with the rest obtained from reference TRBV7-8 and TRBJ2-7, is as follows: GAGVSQSPRYKVAKRGQDVALRCDPISGHVSLFWYQQALGQGPEFLTYFQNEAQLDKSGLPSDRFFAERPEGSVSTLKIQRTQQEDSAVYLCASSIRTGGQDEQYFGPGTRLTVT.

V and J are TRBV5-6 and TRBJ1-2; 11 bases fit TRBD1. Germline CDR1 and CDR2: SGHDT and YYEEEE. V trimming: 5 bases; J trimming: 8 bases; junction bases outside the gene matches: 11. CDR3 length: 15 residues. The CDR3 loop reads CASRPLGQGARGYTF. The DNA of the CDR3 is TGTGCCAGCAGACCGCTTGGACAGGGGGCGCGAGGCTACACCTTC. The variable domain in full, with the rest retrieved from reference TRBV5-6 and TRBJ1-2, is DAGVTQSPTHLIKTRGQQVTLRCSPKSGHDTVSWYQQALGQGPQFIFQYYEEEERQRGNFPDRFSGHQFPNYSSELNVNALLLGDSALYLCASRPLGQGARGYTFGSGTRLTVV.

The V gene is TRBV2, the J gene TRBJ1-4, with D unclear. This CDR3 has 15 amino acids. The germline V gene has CDR1 SNHLY and CDR2 FYNNEI. V was cut by 0 bases and J by 8 bases, with 13 bases left in between. The CDR3 spells CASSEARRVVEKLFF. In DNA form, the CDR3 reads TGTGCCAGCAGTGAAGCGAGAAGAGTGGTAGAAAAACTGTTTTTT.

V and J are TRBV27 and TRBJ2-1, with 11 positions matching TRBD1. This CDR3 comprises 15 residues. The V gene's germline CDR1 is MNHEY and CDR2 SMNVEV (reference sequence). V gave up 7 bases and J gave up 4 bases; unmatched junction bases: 6. The CDR3 sequence: CASTWTGGAYNEQFF. CDR3 in DNA: TGTGCCAGCACCTGGACAGGGGGCGCTTACAATGAGCAGTTCTTC.

This chain uses TRBV9 with TRBJ2-5; no reliable D call. V lost 3 bases, J lost 0 bases, and 6 bases lay in between. The V gene's germline CDR1 is SGDLS and CDR2 YYNGEE. The CDR3 loop spans 13 amino acids. DNA of the CDR3: TGTGCCAGCAGCGATAGTAACCAAGAGACCCAGTACTTC. This sequence encodes CASSDSNQETQYF.

The chain is built from TRBV6-5 and TRBJ2-1, with TRBD2 as a possible D gene (6 bases). The V end lost 0 bases, the J end lost 12 bases, and 12 bases lay between the germline ends. This CDR3 has 13 amino acids. Germline lookup yields CDR1 MNHEY and CDR2 SVGAGI. For the CDR3, the DNA is TGTGCCAGCAGTTACTCGGGAGGCGTTGGGCAGTTCTTC. Translation: CASSYSGGVGQFF.